The rows below give T cell receptor beta chains drawn from one sample of a study of metastatic and nonmetastatic thyroid tumors. TCRdb re-analyzed the PCR reads through MiXCR. This sample yields about 30,000 clones, of which roughly 4% are seen a single time; about 21% belongs to the top ten. Specimen: blood. The source is a female donor with papillary thyroid cancer or a benign thyroid nodule (not recorded which). Some clones in this sample may be carry-over from other donors' samples. Both conserved end residues are part of each CDR3. A D gene is named only where the DNA matches it firmly. Expanded clones are given a class, and other clones once, few, many or no size at all.

CDR3aa | CDR3nt | j_gene | abundance | d_gene | v_gene
CASSEGTGGSPLHF | TGTGCCAGCAGTGAAGGGACAGGGGGCTCACCCCTCCACTTT | TRBJ1-6 | few | TRBD1 | TRBV6-1
CASSLGQQGVNEQFF | TGCGCCAGCAGCTTGGGGCAACAGGGAGTAAATGAGCAGTTCTTC | TRBJ2-1 | many | . | TRBV5-1
CASRTPQGHEQYF | TGTGCCAGCAGGACCCCCCAGGGACACGAGCAGTACTTC | TRBJ2-7 | medium-sized | . | TRBV6-1
CASSWGTAVGYGYTF | TGTGCCAGCAGCTGGGGGACGGCCGTAGGATATGGCTACACCTTC | TRBJ1-2 | many | . | TRBV14
CASSHNHANTEAFF | TGCGCCAGCAGCCACAATCACGCGAACACTGAAGCTTTCTTT | TRBJ1-1 | many | . | TRBV4-1
CASNRNTGELFF | TGTGCCAGCAACCGGAACACCGGGGAGCTGTTTTTT | TRBJ2-2 | medium-sized | . | TRBV2
CASSLALLGTEAFF | TGTGCCAGCAGCTTAGCTTTGTTGGGGACTGAAGCTTTCTTT | TRBJ1-1 | . | . | TRBV7-8
CASSLLDSGNTIYF | TGTGCCAGCAGTTTATTGGACTCTGGAAACACCATATATTTT | TRBJ1-3 | . | . | TRBV12-3/TRBV12-4
CARAGKREGTSYEQYF | TGTGCACGGGCGGGTAAGCGGGAGGGCACGTCCTACGAGCAGTACTTC | TRBJ2-7 | medium-sized | TRBD2 | TRBV27
CSARTLTGDQPQHF | TGCAGTGCTCGGACCCTGACGGGCGATCAGCCCCAGCATTTT | TRBJ1-5 | many | . | TRBV20-1
CASSLARTVLPSTDTQYF | TGTGCCAGCAGTTTAGCTCGGACTGTTCTCCCTAGCACAGATACGCAGTATTTT | TRBJ2-3 | many | . | TRBV27
CASSSRTSSQYF | TGTGCCAGCAGTTCTCGGACTTCCTCTCAGTACTTC | TRBJ2-5 | few | . | TRBV27
CASKVRQGHDQYF | TGTGCCAGCAAAGTCAGACAGGGCCACGATCAGTACTTC | TRBJ2-7 | few | TRBD1 | TRBV28